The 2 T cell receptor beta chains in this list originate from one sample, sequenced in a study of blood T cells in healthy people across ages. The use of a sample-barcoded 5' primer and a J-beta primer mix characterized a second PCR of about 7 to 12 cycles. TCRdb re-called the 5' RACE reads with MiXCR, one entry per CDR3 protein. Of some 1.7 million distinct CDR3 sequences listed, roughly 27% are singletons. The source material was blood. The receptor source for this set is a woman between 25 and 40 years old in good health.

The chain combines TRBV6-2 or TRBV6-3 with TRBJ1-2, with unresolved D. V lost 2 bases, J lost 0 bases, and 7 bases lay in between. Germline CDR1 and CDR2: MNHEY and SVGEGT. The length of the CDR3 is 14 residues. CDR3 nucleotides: TGTGCCAGCAGTTACGGGGATGCTAACTATGGCTACACCTTC. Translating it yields CASSYGDANYGYTF.

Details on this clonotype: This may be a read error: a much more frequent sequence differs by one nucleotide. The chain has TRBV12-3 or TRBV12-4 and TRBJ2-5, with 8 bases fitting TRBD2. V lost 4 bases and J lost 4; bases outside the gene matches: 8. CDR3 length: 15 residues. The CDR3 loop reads CASSCRAGVGETQYF. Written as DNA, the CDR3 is TGTGCCAGCAGTTGCCGAGCGGGAGTGGGAGAGACCCAGTACTTC.